A single sample gave rise to the 17 T cell receptor beta chains below, sequenced in a study of long-term antiretroviral therapy in people with HIV. Sequencing relied on immunoSEQ assay v3.0, run at survey level. Clones were sequenced by immunoSEQ multiplex PCR, and TCRdb holds only the in-frame ones, with some missing. The sample contains 15,000 to 20,000 clones, around 89% of which appear only once. Sequences were derived from unsorted PBMCs, sampled 0.7 years before starting antiretroviral therapy. These receptors came from a man aged 50 to 60 with HIV.

This chain links TRBV9 with TRBJ2-7; tentatively, D is TRBD1 or TRBD2 (5 bases each). V lost 0 bases, J lost 4 bases, and 20 bases lay in between. The CDR3 spans 17 residues. The germline CDR1 and CDR2 sequences are SGDLS and YYNGEE. Here the CDR3 reads CASSVGEGMFGVYEQYF. The DNA for the CDR3 is TGTGCCAGCAGCGTAGGTGAGGGGATGTTTGGAGTATACGAGCAGTACTTC.

This sequence joins TRBV5-6 and TRBJ2-7, with D perhaps TRBD1 (6 bases). Trimming stripped 0 bases from V and 3 bases from J, with 10 bases between. From germline, CDR1 is SGHDT and CDR2 YYEEEE. This CDR3 has 14 residues. This chain's CDR3 is CASSLEGTNYEQYF. The CDR3 DNA sequence: TGTGCCAGCAGCTTGGAGGGGACAAACTACGAGCAGTACTTC. The full variable domain, completed using reference TRBV5-6 and TRBJ2-7, is DAGVTQSPTHLIKTRGQQVTLRCSPKSGHDTVSWYQQALGQGPQFIFQYYEEEERQRGNFPDRFSGHQFPNYSSELNVNALLLGDSALYLCASSLEGTNYEQYFGPGTRLTVT.

The chain recombines TRBV2 with TRBJ2-7; D is uncertain. CDR3 length: 11 amino acids. The V and J ends lost 4 bases and 6 bases respectively, with 7 bases between them. Germline CDR1 reads SNHLY; CDR2 reads FYNNEI. The CDR3, as DNA: TGTGCCAGCAGTGGGGTGGGCGAGCAGTACTTC. Encoded protein: CASSGVGEQYF.

CDR3 sequence: CASSLHSGRYEQYF. CDR3 sequence (DNA): TGTGCCAGCAGCTTGCATAGCGGGAGGTACGAGCAGTACTTC. This chain joins TRBV5-4 and TRBJ2-7; 10 nucleotides align to TRBD2. The germline CDR1 and CDR2 sequences are SGHNT and YYREEE (reference sequence). With V trimmed by 1 base and J by 4 bases, 2 bases remained unmatched. The CDR3 has 14 residues.

This clone was recorded once. The V gene is TRBV5-1, the J gene TRBJ2-7, with a possible D match to TRBD1 (7 bases). The CDR3 spans 15 residues. The germline gives CDR1 SGHRS, CDR2 YFSETQ. V lost 4 bases to trimming and J lost 0 bases, with 14 bases between them. The CDR3 DNA reads TGCGCCAGCAGCGCCCAGGGGGGCAGCTCCTACGAGCAGTACTTC. It translates to CASSAQGGSSYEQYF.

V and J are TRBV28 and TRBJ1-2; D uncertain. From germline, CDR1 is MDHEN and CDR2 SYDVKM. V gave up 4 bases and J gave up 3 bases, with 12 bases separating them. The CDR3 loop spans 14 amino acids. CDR3 amino acids: CASSSGGWDYGYTF. Written as DNA, the CDR3 is TGTGCCAGCAGTTCGGGAGGTTGGGACTATGGCTACACCTTC.

The V call is TRBV7-8, the J call TRBJ1-1, with D tentatively TRBD1 (6 bases). Trimming left V 4 bases short and J 3 bases short, with 15 bases between. This CDR3 has 15 residues. Germline assignment: CDR1 SGHVS and CDR2 FQNEAQ. CDR3 sequence: CASSSQGFGHTEAFF. CDR3 in DNA: TGTGCCAGCAGCTCCCAGGGGTTCGGGCACACTGAAGCTTTCTTT.

The rearrangement links TRBV11-2 to TRBJ1-2; no firm D call. Germline V gene lookup returns CDR1 SGHAT and CDR2 FQNNGV. Trimming took off 2 bases at V and 5 bases at J, with 15 bases between the two ends. The CDR3 sequence is 15 residues long. The CDR3 nucleotides are TGTGCCAGCAGCTTAAATCAAGCCCGGGGATATGGCTACACCTTC. Translation gives CASSLNQARGYGYTF.

The genes are TRBV9 and TRBJ1-6, with a possible D match to TRBD1 (5 bases). Germline CDR1 reads SGDLS; CDR2 reads YYNGEE. Between the trimmed V and J ends, which lost 3 bases and 9 bases, there was a span of 22 bases. This CDR3 has 17 residues. The CDR3 here is CASSATPRGEGSSPLHF. The CDR3 bases are TGTGCCAGCAGCGCAACCCCAAGGGGTGAGGGAAGTTCACCCCTCCACTTT.

V gene TRBV28 combines with J gene TRBJ1-4; 9 bases match TRBD1. This CDR3 region has 15 residues. With V trimmed by 7 bases and J by 6 bases, 9 bases remained unmatched. CDR1 is MDHEN and CDR2 is SYDVKM in the germline V gene. CDR3 nucleotide sequence: TGTGCCAGCAACCCGGGGGGGGACAGGGATGAAAAACTGTTTTTT. Its translation: CASNPGGDRDEKLFF.

The J gene is TRBJ2-1, the V gene TRBV18, with 8 bases that match TRBD2. The CDR3 has 15 amino acids. Germline lookup yields CDR1 KGHSH and CDR2 LQKENI. Losses at the gene ends were 4 bases for V and 4 bases for J; bases not matched to a gene: 6. For the CDR3, the DNA is TGTGCCAGCTCACGAAATGGCGGGGGGTACAATGAGCAGTTCTTC. Protein sequence: CASSRNGGGYNEQFF.

This CDR3 reads CASSYSRYLDEQYF. CDR3 in DNA: TGTGCCAGCAGTTACTCGAGGTACCTCGACGAGCAGTACTTC. This rearrangement joins TRBV6-5 to TRBJ2-7, with D uncertain. V gave up 0 bases and J gave up 5 bases, with 11 bases separating them. Germline CDR1 is MNHEY and CDR2 is SVGAGI. The CDR3 covers 14 residues.

The chain joins TRBV5-1 to TRBJ2-5, with a weak D call TRBD2 (6 bases). The V end lost 3 bases, the J end lost 5 bases, and 11 bases lay between the germline ends. The length of the CDR3 is 13 residues. CDR1 SGHRS and CDR2 YFSETQ come from the germline V gene. The CDR3 coding sequence is TGCGCCAGCAGCTCTCTGGAGGGGGAGACCCAGTACTTC. The encoded protein is CASSSLEGETQYF.

CDR3 DNA sequence: TGTGCCAGCAGCCCCCTGGGACAGGGCTACAATGAGCAGTTCTTC. Amino acid sequence: CASSPLGQGYNEQFF. The chain links TRBV14 to TRBJ2-1; TRBD1 matches 9 bases. This CDR3 region has 15 residues. Trimming took 4 bases from V and 3 from J; bases not matched to a gene: 4. The germline CDR1 and CDR2 sequences are SGHDN and FVKESK.

V usage is TRBV18 and J usage is TRBJ1-5; D unclear. The germline V gene encodes CDR1 KGHSH and CDR2 LQKENI. The CDR3 totals 13 residues. Trimming shortened V by 6 bases and J by 6 bases, and 12 bases separated the two germline ends. CDR3 residues: CASSPGEPQPQHF. CDR3 nucleotide sequence: TGTGCCAGCTCCCCCGGGGAACCTCAGCCCCAGCATTTT. The complete variable domain, with remaining parts taken from reference TRBV18 and TRBJ1-5, reads NAGVMQNPRHLVRRRGQEARLRCSPMKGHSHVYWYRQLPEEGLKFMVYLQKENIIDESGMPKERFSAEFPKEGPSILRIQQVVRGDSAAYFCASSPGEPQPQHFGDGTRLSIL.

V gene TRBV6-5 combines with J gene TRBJ2-4; D may be TRBD1 (6 bases). The CDR3 covers 12 residues. V was clipped by 7 bases and J by 9 bases, with 13 bases between them. Germline CDR1 MNHEY, CDR2 SVGAGI. CDR3 DNA: TGTGCCAGCAAACAGGGCCGGGGCATTCAGTACTTC. Translated: CASKQGRGIQYF.

This clone came up once. V and J are TRBV28 and TRBJ1-2, with D uncertain. From germline, CDR1 is MDHEN and CDR2 SYDVKM. Trimming cost V 5 bases and J 0 bases, with 13 bases left between them. The CDR3 has 15 amino acids. The CDR3: CASSTYTAPNYGYTF. CDR3 nucleotides: TGTGCCAGCAGTACCTACACGGCTCCTAACTATGGCTACACCTTC.